This TCR beta chain emerged from a study of T cell repertoires in cytomegalovirus infection. Study-wide background: CMV infection together with matching HLA type was indicated by public TCR beta signatures. Study-level findings and limits: The ex vivo response was dominated by HLA-C-restricted CMV-specific TCR beta clonotypes. Adding up the frequency of public TCR beta families identified people who carried CMV plus the relevant HLA.

TCRdb reprocessed the reads via MiXCR and lists one record per CDR3 protein. Of about 490,000 distinct CDR3 sequences listed, 16% are singletons. The length of the CDR3 is 20 residues. Looked up from germline, CDR1 is SEHNR and CDR2 is FQNEAQ (reference sequence). The V gene lost 5 bases and the J gene lost 3 bases, with 29 bases spanning the gap. The sample holds many counts of this clonotype. What it binds is not known. The sequenced sample was CD8+ T cells from PBMCs. This TCR was recovered from a human donor in good health (CMV status not recorded). Some clones in this sample may be carry-over from other donors' samples. The chain employs TRBV7-9 and TRBJ2-1, with D perhaps matching TRBD1 (6 bases). The CDR3 nucleotides read TGTGCCAGCAGCCATAGGACAGTTCAAATCCCGACCGAACTCTACAATGAGCAGTTCTTC. Encoded protein: CASSHRTVQIPTELYNEQFF. The full variable domain, rest sourced from reference TRBV7-9 and TRBJ2-1, is DTGVSQNPRHKITKRGQNVTFRCDPISEHNRLYWYRQTLGQGPEFLTYFQNEAQLEKSRLLSDRFSAERPKGSFSTLEIQRTEQGDSAMYLCASSHRTVQIPTELYNEQFFGPGTRLTVL.